This T cell receptor (beta chain) was identified during a study of T cells in Graves' hyperthyroidism and ophthalmopathy. RNA transcripts yielded amplified TCR beta CDR3 regions. HTBI primers were used for first-round RT-PCR of the TCR CDR3. Using its own MiXCR run on the multiplex PCR reads, TCRdb lists one record per CDR3 protein. Of some 440,000 distinct CDR3 sequences detected, 15% to 19% appear once; the ten largest clones hold around 7.7%. The CDR3 extends over 12 amino acids. CDR1 is SGHAT, CDR2 FQNNGV, per germline. Trimming shortened V by 5 bases and J by 7 bases, and 8 bases separated the two germline ends. This clonotype was seen ten or more times.

This TCR derives from a woman between 18 and 29 years old with Graves' hyperthyroidism. The rearrangement uses TRBV11-2 and TRBJ1-4; D ambiguous. Sequencing used blood. The CDR3 DNA is TGTGCCAGCAGCCCCTTTGGTGAAAAACTGTTTTTT. Its protein product is CASSPFGEKLFF.